This T cell receptor beta chain is from a study of cytomegalovirus exposure and HLA in healthy donors. Study-level findings and limits: Several top significant clusters appeared, in a later analysis, to be linked to common viral pathogens. Later analysis placed DRB1 highest and HLA-C lowest in TCR association rates, which differed by HLA locus.

Researchers ran the PCR with 60 Vbeta and 13 Jbeta primers. As processed by the authors: As a later analysis found, there were 78 million or so unique TCR beta chains, of which roughly 11 million were shared. The method was immunoSEQ multiplex PCR; TCRdb's version includes in-frame clones alone and lacks a portion of them. V and J calls and clone size are copied from that table; D and trimming were computed from the DNA. The sample lists tens of thousands of clones; around 81% were seen once. This CDR3 contains 13 residues. Germline V gene data show CDR1 as GTSNPN and CDR2 as SVGIG (reference sequence). The ends lost 4 bases at V and 5 bases at J; junction bases unmatched: 3. This clone came up once. Its antigen is currently unknown.

The chain is built from TRBV30 and TRBJ1-2; TRBD1 aligns across 11 bases. This TCR derives from a man in his fifties or sixties in good health and CMV-seronegative. Source material: PBMCs. The CDR3 DNA sequence: TGTGCCTGGAACCGGGACAGGGGGTATGGCTACACCTTC. Amino acid sequence: CAWNRDRGYGYTF. Supplemented by reference TRBV30 and TRBJ1-2, the full variable domain reads SQTIHQWPATLVQPVGSPLSLECTVEGTSNPNLYWYRQAAGRGLQLLFYSVGIGQISSEVPQNLSASRPQDRQFILSSKKLLLSDSGFYLCAWNRDRGYGYTFGSGTRLTVV.